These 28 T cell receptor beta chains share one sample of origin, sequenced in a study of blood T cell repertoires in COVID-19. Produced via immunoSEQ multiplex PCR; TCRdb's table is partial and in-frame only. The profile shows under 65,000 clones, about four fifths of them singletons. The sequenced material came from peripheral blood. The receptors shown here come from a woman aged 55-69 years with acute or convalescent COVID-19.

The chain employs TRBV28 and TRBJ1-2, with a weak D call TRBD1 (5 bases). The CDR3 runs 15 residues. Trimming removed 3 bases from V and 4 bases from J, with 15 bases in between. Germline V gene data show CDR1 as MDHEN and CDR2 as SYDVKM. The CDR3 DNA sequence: TGTGCCAGCAGTTTGGGGCAGGGAGGTTTCTATGGCTACACCTTC. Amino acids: CASSLGQGGFYGYTF.

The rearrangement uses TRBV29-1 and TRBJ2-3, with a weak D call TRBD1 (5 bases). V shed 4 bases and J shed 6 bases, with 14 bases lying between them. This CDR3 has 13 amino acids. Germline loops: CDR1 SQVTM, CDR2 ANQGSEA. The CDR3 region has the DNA TGCAGCGTTGGGGCAGGGAAGAGGGATACGCAGTATTTT. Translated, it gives CSVGAGKRDTQYF.

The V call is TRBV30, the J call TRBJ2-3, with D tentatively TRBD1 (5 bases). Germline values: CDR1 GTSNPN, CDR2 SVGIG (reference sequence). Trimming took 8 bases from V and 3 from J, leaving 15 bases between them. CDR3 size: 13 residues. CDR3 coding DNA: TGTGCCGGAAACATGGGGCGGACAGATACGCAGTATTTT. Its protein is CAGNMGRTDTQYF.

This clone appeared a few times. This chain's CDR3 is CASVPCGRQYNEQFF. The CDR3 DNA sequence: TGTGCCAGCGTCCCCTGCGGGAGACAATACAATGAGCAGTTCTTC. The J gene is TRBJ2-1, the V gene TRBV21-1; TRBD2 was called by the table and not checked on the DNA. TRBV21-1 corresponds to a pseudogene. The CDR3 has 15 residues.

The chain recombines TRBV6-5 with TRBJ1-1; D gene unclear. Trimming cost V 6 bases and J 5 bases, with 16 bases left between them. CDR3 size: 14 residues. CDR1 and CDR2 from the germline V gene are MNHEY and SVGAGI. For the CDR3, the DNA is TGTGCCAGCAGACCCAGGAAAGTTAATACTGAAGCTTTCTTT. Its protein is CASRPRKVNTEAFF.

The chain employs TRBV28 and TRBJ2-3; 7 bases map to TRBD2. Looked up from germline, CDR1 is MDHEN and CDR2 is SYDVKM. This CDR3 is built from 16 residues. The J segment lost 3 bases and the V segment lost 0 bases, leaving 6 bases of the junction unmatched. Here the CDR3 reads CASSLWSGGRTDTQYF. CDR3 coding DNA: TGTGCCAGCAGTTTATGGTCGGGGGGAAGGACAGATACGCAGTATTTT.

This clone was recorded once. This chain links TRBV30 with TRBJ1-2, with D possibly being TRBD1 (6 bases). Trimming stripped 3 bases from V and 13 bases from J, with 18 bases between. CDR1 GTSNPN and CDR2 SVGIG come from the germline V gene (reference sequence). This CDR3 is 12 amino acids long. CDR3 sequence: CAWRNLGGLLTF. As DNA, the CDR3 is TGTGCCTGGAGGAATCTAGGGGGTCTCCTCACCTTC.

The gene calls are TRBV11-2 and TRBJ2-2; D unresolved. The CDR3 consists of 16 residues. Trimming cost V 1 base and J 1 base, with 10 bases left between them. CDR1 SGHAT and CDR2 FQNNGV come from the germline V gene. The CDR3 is CASSLVRRLNTGELFF. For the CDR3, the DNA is TGTGCCAGCAGCTTAGTTCGCAGGTTGAACACCGGGGAGCTGTTTTTT.

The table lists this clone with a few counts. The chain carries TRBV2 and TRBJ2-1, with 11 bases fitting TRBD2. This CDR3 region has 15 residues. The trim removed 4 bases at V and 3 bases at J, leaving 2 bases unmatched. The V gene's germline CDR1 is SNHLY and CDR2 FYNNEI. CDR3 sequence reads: CASSAGTSGYNEQFF. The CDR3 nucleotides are TGTGCCAGCAGTGCGGGGACTAGCGGCTACAATGAGCAGTTCTTC.

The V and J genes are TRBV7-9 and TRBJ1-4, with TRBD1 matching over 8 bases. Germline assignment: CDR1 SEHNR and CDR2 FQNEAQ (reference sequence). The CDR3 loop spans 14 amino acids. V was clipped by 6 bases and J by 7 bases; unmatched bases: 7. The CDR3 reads CASSTGTGSEKLFF. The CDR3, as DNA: TGTGCCAGCAGTACCGGGACAGGTAGTGAAAAACTGTTTTTT.

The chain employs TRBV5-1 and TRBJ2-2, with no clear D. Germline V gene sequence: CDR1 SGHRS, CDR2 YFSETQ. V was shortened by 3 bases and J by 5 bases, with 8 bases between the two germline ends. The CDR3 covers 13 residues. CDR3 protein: CASSSQLTGELFF. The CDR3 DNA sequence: TGCGCCAGCAGCTCTCAGTTGACCGGGGAGCTGTTTTTT.

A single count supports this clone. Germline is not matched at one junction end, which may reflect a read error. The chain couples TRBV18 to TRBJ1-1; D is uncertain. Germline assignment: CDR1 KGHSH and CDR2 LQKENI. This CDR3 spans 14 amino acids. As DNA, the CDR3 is TGTGCCAGCTCACCACCCGGAGCGGGCACTGTAGCTTTCTTT. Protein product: CASSPPGAGTVAFF. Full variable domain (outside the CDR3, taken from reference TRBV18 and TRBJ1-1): NAGVMQNPRHLVRRRGQEARLRCSPMKGHSHVYWYRQLPEEGLKFMVYLQKENIIDESGMPKERFSAEFPKEGPSILRIQQVVRGDSAAYFCASSPPGAGTVAFFGQGTRLTVV.

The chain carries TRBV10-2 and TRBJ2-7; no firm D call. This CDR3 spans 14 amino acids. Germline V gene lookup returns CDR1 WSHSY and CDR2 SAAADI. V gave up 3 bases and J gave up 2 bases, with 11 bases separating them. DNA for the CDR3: TGCGCCAGCAGTGACTCAGGTCCTGCCTACGAGCAGTACTTC. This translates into CASSDSGPAYEQYF.

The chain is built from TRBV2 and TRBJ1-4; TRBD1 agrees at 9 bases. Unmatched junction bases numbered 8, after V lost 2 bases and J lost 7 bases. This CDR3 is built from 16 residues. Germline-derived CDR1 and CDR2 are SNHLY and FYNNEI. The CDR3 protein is CASSETPGQGGEKLFF. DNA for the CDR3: TGTGCCAGCAGTGAAACTCCGGGACAGGGCGGTGAAAAACTGTTTTTT.

The DNA for the CDR3 is TGTGCCAGCAGACAGGGGCCATCTTCCTACGAGCAGTACTTC. Its protein is CASRQGPSSYEQYF. The chain employs TRBV5-6 and TRBJ2-7; 7 positions match TRBD1. V lost 5 bases, J lost 1 base, and 6 bases stayed unmatched. This CDR3 comprises 14 residues. The V gene's germline CDR1 is SGHDT and CDR2 YYEEEE.

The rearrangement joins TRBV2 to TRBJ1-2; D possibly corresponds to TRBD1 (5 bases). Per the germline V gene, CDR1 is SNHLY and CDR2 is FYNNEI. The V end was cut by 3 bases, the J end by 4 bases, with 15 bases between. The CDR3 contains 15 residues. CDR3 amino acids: CASSDGEGVPYGYTF. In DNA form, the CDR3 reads TGTGCCAGCAGTGATGGTGAAGGGGTTCCCTATGGCTACACCTTC.

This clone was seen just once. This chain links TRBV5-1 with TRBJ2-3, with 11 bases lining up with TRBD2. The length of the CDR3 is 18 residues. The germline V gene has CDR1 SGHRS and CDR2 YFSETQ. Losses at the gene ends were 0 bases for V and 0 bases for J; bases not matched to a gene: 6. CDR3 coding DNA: TGCGCCAGCAGCTTGGCGCCTAGCGGGGGGACTAGCACAGATACGCAGTATTTT. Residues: CASSLAPSGGTSTDTQYF.

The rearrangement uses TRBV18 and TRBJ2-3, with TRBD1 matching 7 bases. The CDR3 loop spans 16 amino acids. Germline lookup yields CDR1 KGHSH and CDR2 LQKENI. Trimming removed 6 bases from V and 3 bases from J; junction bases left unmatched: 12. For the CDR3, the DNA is TGTGCCAGCTCCCATGAAGGGGGCAGGGTGACAGATACGCAGTATTTT. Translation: CASSHEGGRVTDTQYF.

CDR3 coding DNA: TGTGCCAGCAGTCCGACCCCTCCTGACAGGGGGCGGACTGCGTTGTCGGGCATTCAGTACTTC. Translated, it gives CASSPTPPDRGRTALSGIQYF. The chain joins TRBV27 to TRBJ2-4; 10 bases are shared with TRBD1. CDR1 MNHEY and CDR2 SMNVEV come from the germline V gene (reference sequence). The ends lost 5 bases at V and 9 bases at J; junction bases unmatched: 28. The length of the CDR3 is 21 residues.

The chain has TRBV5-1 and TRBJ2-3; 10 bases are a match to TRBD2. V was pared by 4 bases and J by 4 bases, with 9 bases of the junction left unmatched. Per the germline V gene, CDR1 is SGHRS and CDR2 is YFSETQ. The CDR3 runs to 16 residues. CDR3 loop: CASSQNSLAGADTQYF. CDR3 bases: TGCGCCAGCAGCCAAAACTCCCTAGCGGGAGCAGATACGCAGTATTTT.

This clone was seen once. DNA for the CDR3: TGTGCCACCAGCAACCCAGCGGGGGAGACACAAGAGACCCAGTACTTC. Translation gives CATSNPAGETQETQYF. The genes are TRBV15 and TRBJ2-5; 8 positions agree with TRBD2. Trimming took 4 bases from V and 2 from J; bases not matched to a gene: 9. Per germline, CDR1 LNHNV and CDR2 YYDKDF (reference sequence). This CDR3 is built from 16 residues.

This CDR3 reads CASSFKQGYTEAFF. The CDR3 DNA reads as TGTGCCAGCAGTTTCAAACAGGGGTACACTGAAGCTTTCTTT. The rearrangement joins TRBV6-5 to TRBJ1-1; TRBD1 agrees at 7 bases. Germline assignment: CDR1 MNHEY and CDR2 SVGAGI. The CDR3 extends over 14 amino acids. V shed 4 bases and J 3 bases; nucleotides not matched to a gene: 5.

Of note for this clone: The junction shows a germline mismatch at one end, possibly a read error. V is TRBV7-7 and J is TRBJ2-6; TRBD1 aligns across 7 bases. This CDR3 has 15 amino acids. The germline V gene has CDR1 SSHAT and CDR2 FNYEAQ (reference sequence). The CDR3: CASSAQGAGANVLTF. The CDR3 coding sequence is TGTGCTAGCAGCGCCCAGGGGGCTGGGGCCAACGTCCTGACTTTC.

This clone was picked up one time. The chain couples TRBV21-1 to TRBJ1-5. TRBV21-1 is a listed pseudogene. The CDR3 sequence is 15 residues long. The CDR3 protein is CASRDLGGGNQPQHF. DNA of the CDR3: TGTGCCAGCAGGGATTTGGGGGGGGGCAATCAGCCCCAGCATTTT.

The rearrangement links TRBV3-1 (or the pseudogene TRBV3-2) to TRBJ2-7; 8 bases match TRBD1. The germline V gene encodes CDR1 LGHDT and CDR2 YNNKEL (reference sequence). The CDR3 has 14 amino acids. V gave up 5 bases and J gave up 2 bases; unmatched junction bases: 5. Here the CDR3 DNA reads TGTGCCAGCAGCGTCCAGGGGGCCACCTACGAGCAGTACTTC. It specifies CASSVQGATYEQYF.

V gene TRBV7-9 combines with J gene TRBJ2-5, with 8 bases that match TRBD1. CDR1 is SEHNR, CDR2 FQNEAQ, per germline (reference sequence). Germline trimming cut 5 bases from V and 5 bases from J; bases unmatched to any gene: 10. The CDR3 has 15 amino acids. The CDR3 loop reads CASSINRGLGETQYF. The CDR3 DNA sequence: TGTGCCAGCAGCATTAACAGGGGGTTGGGGGAGACCCAGTACTTC.

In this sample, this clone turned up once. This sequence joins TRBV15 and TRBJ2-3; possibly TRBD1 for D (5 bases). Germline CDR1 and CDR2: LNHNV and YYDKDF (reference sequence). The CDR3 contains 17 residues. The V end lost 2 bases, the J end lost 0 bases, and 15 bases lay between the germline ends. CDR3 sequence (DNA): TGTGCCACCAGCAGATCCCTAGTGGGGCCTAGCACAGATACGCAGTATTTT. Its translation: CATSRSLVGPSTDTQYF.

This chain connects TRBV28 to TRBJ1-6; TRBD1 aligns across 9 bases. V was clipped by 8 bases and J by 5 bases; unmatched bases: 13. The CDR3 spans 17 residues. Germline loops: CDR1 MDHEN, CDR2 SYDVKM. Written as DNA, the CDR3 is TGTGCCAGCCTAGAGGGACAGGGAGGGAAGGATAATTCACCCCTCCACTTT. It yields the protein CASLEGQGGKDNSPLHF.